This T cell receptor (beta chain) emerged from a study of regulatory T cells in long-lasting Graves disease. Study at large: Antithyroid drugs had been taken under 3 months by newly diagnosed Graves' patients.

TCR beta libraries were built with iRepertoire HTBI primers and Arm-PCR of CDR3 regions. In the original processing: Identification across samples found fewer than 65 TRBV and approximately 15 TRBJ segments. TCRdb passed the multiplex PCR reads through MiXCR, listing each CDR3 protein once. These V and J calls derive from TCRdb rather than the authors' analysis. The sample yields hundreds of thousands of distinct CDR3 sequences, roughly 16% seen once. This CDR3 has 14 amino acids. Germline V lookup: CDR1 MNHEY, CDR2 SVGEGT. The time point denotes: newly diagnosed GD, antithyroid drugs for less than 3 months. There was RNA extracted from PBMCs, and the TCR library was made from it. Diagnoses of Graves' disease were made by American Thyroid Association guidelines. There are a few counts of this clonotype. At one of its ends the junction is not consistent with the germline gene, which may arise from a read error.

Specimen: peripheral blood mononuclear cells (PBMCs), collected at new diagnosis, from a patient treated with antithyroid drugs. This sequence joins TRBV6-2 or TRBV6-3 and TRBJ2-5; D ambiguous. The clonotype comes from a female donor with Graves disease. CDR3 DNA: TGTGCCAGCACCGAAGGGTCTGCCCAAAAGACCCAGTACTTC. Protein sequence: CASTEGSAQKTQYF.